The T cell receptor beta chain under discussion was sequenced for a study of T-cell memory formation after mild COVID-19. Whole-study context: Largely donor-specific TCR clusters were found. General study findings and limits: Some clones that responded were present in memory (sampled pre-infection), which suggests cross-reactive memory joined. While clones contracting from day 15 to 85 were balanced between CD4 and CD8, later expanders leaned CD4+.

This clonotype was seen a handful of times. The antigen is unknown. CDR3 length: 15 amino acids. The V gene lost 3 bases and the J gene lost 5 bases, with 16 bases spanning the gap. From 5'RACE with constant-segment primers came TCR alpha and TCR beta cDNA libraries that carried sample barcodes and UMIs. TCRdb independently ran MiXCR on the 5' RACE reads; one entry per CDR3 protein. The data show about 81,000 distinct CDR3 sequences, with 20% to 25% seen just once and under 50% held by the top ten. This sequence joins TRBV12-3 or TRBV12-4 and TRBJ1-2; possible D gene TRBD1, 6 bases. This clonotype was obtained from a man younger than 35 who had mild COVID-19 (a few samples of this study predate the infection). Cell type and time point are not known. Specimen: PBMCs or a T cell subset sorted from them (not recorded which). The CDR3 nucleotides read TGTGCCAGCAGTTTCGGACAGCTTCTCCATTATGGCTACACCTTC. Its translation is CASSFGQLLHYGYTF.